The TCR beta chain under discussion was sequenced for a study of shared clonotypes between healthy human individuals. Study context: Aged 18 to 49, the donors were a couple of women and a few men. Findings of the study overall: Naive subsets typically showed greater estimated richness than memory subsets. A handful of donors shared approximately 5% of their naive CD4 clonotypes.

V shed 1 base and J shed 1 base, with 14 bases lying between them. The CDR3 totals 16 residues. Germline CDR1 ENHRY, CDR2 SYGVKD. In the case of this clone: Its antigen remains unknown.

CD8 cells classed as naive were CD45RO-negative and positively selected for CCR7, excluding terminally differentiated effector memory CD45RA+ cells. Donors were healthy HIV-negative adults without recent acute infections or vaccinations. Data came from immunoSEQ multiplex PCR; TCRdb stores just in-frame clones and leaves some out. The sample yields about 2.1 million clones, 90% to 95% seen once. This clonotype was obtained from a man between 18 and 29 years old in good health. Some clones in this sample may be carry-over from other donors' samples. The chain carries TRBV10-3 and TRBJ2-7; D uncertain. Specimen: naive CD8+ T cells from PBMCs. CDR3 DNA sequence: TGTGCCATCAGTGAGTTTAGGGTGAGAGGTTCCTACGAGCAGTACTTC. This encodes CAISEFRVRGSYEQYF.